This is a list of T cell receptor beta chains from one sample in a study of beta chain features in type 1 diabetes. Assay used: immunoSEQ multiplex PCR; TCRdb lists only in-frame clones, some missing. The repertoire has more than 250,000 clones, about 15% of them found once; the top ten carry roughly 0.015%. The sample consisted of naive CD4+ T cells from blood. The receptors originated from a man younger than 35 with type 1 diabetes. CDR3s include the opening cysteine and the closing phenylalanine or tryptophan. D genes are given only for firm matches. Only some rows state a clone size, as once, few, many or a class for expanded clones.

size	D	V	J	CDR3	DNA
NA	TRBD1	TRBV30	TRBJ2-7	CAWAGQGPYYEQYF	TGTGCCTGGGCGGGACAGGGACCCTACTACGAGCAGTACTTC
NA	NA	TRBV19	TRBJ1-5	CASSMALDQPQHF	TGTGCCAGTAGTATGGCCCTGGATCAGCCCCAGCATTTT
few	TRBD2	TRBV30	TRBJ2-3	CAHAPRGRYTDTQYF	TGTGCCCACGCGCCTCGCGGGAGGTACACAGATACGCAGTATTTT
few	TRBD1	TRBV5-1	TRBJ2-1	CASSQNDRANEQFF	TGCGCCAGCAGCCAGAATGACAGGGCCAATGAGCAGTTCTTC
few	NA	TRBV9	TRBJ2-1	CASTPQGGAGINEQFF	TGTGCCAGCACCCCCCAGGGGGGCGCAGGAATAAATGAGCAGTTCTTC
few	NA	TRBV7-2	TRBJ1-2	CASSLVQGPGGYTF	TGTGCCAGCAGCTTAGTCCAGGGGCCAGGCGGCTACACCTTC
NA	NA	TRBV21-1	TRBJ1-6	CASSKAGGRDSPLHF	TGTGCCAGCAGCAAAGCGGGAGGCAGGGATTCACCCCTCCACTTT
NA	NA	TRBV2	TRBJ2-3	CASTRDTRTDTQYF	TGTGCCAGCACTCGCGACACCCGCACAGATACGCAGTATTTT
few	TRBD2	TRBV9	TRBJ2-1	CASSVTSGMNEQFF	TGTGCCAGCAGCGTGACTAGCGGGATGAATGAGCAGTTCTTC
few	TRBD1	TRBV7-2	TRBJ2-5	CASSPDRGQETQYF	TGTGCCAGCAGCCCGGACAGGGGGCAAGAGACCCAGTACTTC